The clone carrying this TCR beta chain has only a few counts. The antigen remains undetermined. Scientists amplified the TCR beta CDR3 regions from RNA transcripts. The authors performed first-round RT-PCR with HTBI primers and then a second-round multiplex PCR. TCRdb analysed the multiplex PCR reads with MiXCR anew, one entry per CDR3 protein. The table records 400,000 to 450,000 distinct CDR3 sequences, 20% to 25% of them present only once. Clinical symptoms and serum thyroxine were used for diagnosis; TRAb, thyroid ultrasound and orbital computed tomography were also relied on. Germline V gene lookup returns CDR1 SGHRS and CDR2 YFSETQ. This CDR3 region has 14 residues. Deletions cut 4 bases from V and 3 bases from J, with 12 bases between. These data come from a study of Graves' ophthalmopathy and Graves' hyperthyroidism. Broader study findings: Ophthalmopathy progression cases were predicted by the model with 70.59% sensitivity and 72% to 85% specificity.

The sample comprised peripheral blood. The rearrangement joins TRBV5-1 to TRBJ2-3, with D tentatively TRBD2 (6 bases). The receptor was derived from a woman younger than 35 with stable Graves' hyperthyroidism. Written as DNA, the CDR3 is TGCGCCAGCAGCGCCCTGGGGGGAACAGATACGCAGTATTTT. Protein: CASSALGGTDTQYF.